The clone carrying this TCR beta chain was detected many times. Its antigen is currently unknown. The sample is drawn from a study of CD8 T cells in ankylosing spondylitis. Overall study findings and caveats: Characteristic, it appeared, of ankylosing spondylitis blood was a TCR beta motif of roughly 8 highly homologous variants.

One entry per CDR3 protein, called by TCRdb with MiXCR from the 5' RACE reads. The sample lists a few hundred thousand distinct CDR3 sequences, more than 20% seen once, with more than 0.6% in the top ten. The ends were cut back, 4 bases at V and 4 bases at J, with 11 bases in the middle. The CDR3 is 14 amino acids. This TCR was sampled from a male donor with ankylosing spondylitis or in good health (not recorded which). Sequenced material: blood, either unsorted or a sorted T cell fraction (not recorded which). The chain uses TRBV12-3 or TRBV12-4 and TRBJ1-5; no firm D call. The CDR3 reads CASSYSKANQPQHF. In nucleotides, the CDR3 is TGTGCCAGCAGTTACAGTAAGGCGAATCAGCCCCAGCATTTT.